Sequencing of this T cell receptor beta chain was carried out in a study of T-cell reconstitution after alpha-beta-depleted transplantation in children. Points from the study as a whole: Several hundred graft clones that had expanded were reportedly the source of alpha-beta T cells about two months after transplant. Where some patients showed high TCRbeta diversity at day 60, it came from recipient T cells and thymic progenitors that had survived. Among T cells one year after transplant, newly produced cells accounted for most counts and diversity.

CDR1 and CDR2 from the germline V gene are DFQATT and SNEGSKA (reference sequence). Trimming took 0 bases from V and 6 from J; bases not matched to a gene: 11. The CDR3 is 16 residues long. There are many counts of this clonotype. Its antigen is unidentified. During its preparation, the TCRbeta library received unique molecular identifiers. TCRdb re-derived calls from the PCR reads in MiXCR, one entry per CDR3 protein. Among about 580,000 distinct CDR3 sequences, around 23% were seen once, and the ten largest hold 11% to 15%. J is TRBJ2-1 and V is TRBV20-1; 7 nucleotides agree with TRBD2. The source material was PBMCs, mostly from graft donor cells, sampled 360 days after TCRalphabeta/CD19-depleted stem cell transplant. This TCR was sampled from a boy in the first two years of life who had a stem cell transplant for acute myeloid leukemia, so the T cells may come from the graft donor. The CDR3 region is CSARDPAGDRPNEQFF. Here the CDR3 DNA reads TGCAGTGCTAGAGATCCTGCGGGGGACCGACCCAATGAGCAGTTCTTC.